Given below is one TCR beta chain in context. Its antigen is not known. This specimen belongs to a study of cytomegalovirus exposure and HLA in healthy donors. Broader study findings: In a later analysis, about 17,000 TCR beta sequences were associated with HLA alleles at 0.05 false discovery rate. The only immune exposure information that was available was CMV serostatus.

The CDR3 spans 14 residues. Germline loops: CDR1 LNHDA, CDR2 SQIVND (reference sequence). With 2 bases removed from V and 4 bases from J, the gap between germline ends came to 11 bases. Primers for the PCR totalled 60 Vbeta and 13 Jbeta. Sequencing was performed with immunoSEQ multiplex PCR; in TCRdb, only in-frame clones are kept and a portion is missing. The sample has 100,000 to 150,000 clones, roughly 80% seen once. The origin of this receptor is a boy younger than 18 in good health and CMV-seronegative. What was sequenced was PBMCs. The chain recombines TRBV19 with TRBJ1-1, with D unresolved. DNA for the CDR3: TGTGCCAGTAGTATAACCCCTTCGGGCACTGAAGCTTTCTTT. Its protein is CASSITPSGTEAFF. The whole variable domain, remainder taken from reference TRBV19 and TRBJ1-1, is DGGITQSPKYLFRKEGQNVTLSCEQNLNHDAMYWYRQDPGQGLRLIYYSQIVNDFQKGDIAEGYSVSREKKESFPLTVTSAQKNPTAFYLCASSITPSGTEAFFGQGTRLTVV.